This T cell receptor beta chain was identified during a study of Graves' ophthalmopathy and Graves' hyperthyroidism. For repertoire sequencing, the TCR beta CDR3 regions were amplified from RNA transcripts. An opening RT-PCR round employed HTBI primers and preceded a second-round multiplex PCR. Using its own MiXCR run on the multiplex PCR reads, TCRdb lists one record per CDR3 protein. The sample consists of around 670,000 distinct CDR3 sequences, approximately 40% of them appearing once. Turning to this clonotype: This could be a read error, since a much larger clone is one nucleotide away.

Trimming took 4 bases from V and 7 from J; bases not matched to a gene: 9. CDR1 is KGHDR and CDR2 is SFDVKD in the germline V gene. This CDR3 has 15 residues. Uncontrolled infections, other autoimmune diseases, pregnancy or lactation barred patients from enrollment. This sequence joins TRBV24-1 and TRBJ2-5, with 9 nucleotides matching TRBD1. The receptor was isolated from an adult man with Graves' ophthalmopathy. The sample consisted of peripheral blood. Here the CDR3 reads CATSDAGTGKGTQYF. CDR3 in DNA: TGTGCCACCAGTGACGCCGGGACAGGGAAAGGGACCCAGTACTTC.